In its sample, the clone carrying this TCR beta chain was seen many times. Its antigen remains unknown. The CDR3 extends over 13 amino acids. Trimming cost V 3 bases and J 2 bases, with 11 bases left between them. Per the germline V gene, CDR1 is SQVTM and CDR2 is ANQGSEA. The sample's time point: patch test 1, 2 weeks after DPC sensitization. Treatment denoted: therapeutic diphenylcyclopropenone sensitization with weekly scalp DPC. These data are taken from a study of human T cells and chemical hapten exposure. Overall study findings and caveats: Relative to controls, expanded TCRs formed significantly more large CDR3 similarity clusters.

TCRdb itself ran the RACE reads through MiXCR, one entry per CDR3 protein. The sample yields more than 100,000 distinct CDR3 sequences, approximately 13% seen once. The sample here was whole blood, taken in connection with sensitization to the hapten diphenylcyclopropenone (DPC). J is TRBJ2-7 and V is TRBV29-1, with D possibly being TRBD2 (6 bases). This sequence originates from a man between 18 and 29 years old with alopecia areata. Some clones in this sample may be carry-over from other donors' samples. Written as DNA, the CDR3 is TGCAGCGTTGATGGGCGGGGCCCCTACGAGCAGTACTTC. This translates into CSVDGRGPYEQYF.